This T cell receptor (beta chain) is from a study of cytomegalovirus exposure and HLA in healthy donors. Study summary: Among the approximately 410 genotyped donors, about 81% were placed in the Caucasian-associated ancestry cluster. Findings and caveats of the study: CMV serostatus was the only immune exposure information that was available. In an earlier analysis, most TCR beta V segments were productive about 87% or about 30% of the time. In a later analysis, DRB1 alleles had the most associated TCRs; HLA-C alleles the fewest.

J was trimmed by 4 bases and V by 0 bases; bases with no gene match: 5. The CDR3 is 16 amino acids. Germline CDR1 and CDR2: MNHEY and SVGAGI. Worth noting for this clone: As yet, its antigen is unknown.

Use of 60 Vbeta and 13 Jbeta primers characterized the PCR. Measured with immunoSEQ multiplex PCR; TCRdb has only the in-frame clones, and not every one. The sample consists of under 250,000 clones, 70% to 90% of them appearing once. This chain uses TRBV6-5 with TRBJ2-2; TRBD1 matches at 7 bases. Sample: PBMCs. The receptor was isolated from a girl aged 2-10 years in good health and CMV-seronegative. The CDR3 is CASSYSKTGLTGELFF. The CDR3 DNA reads TGTGCCAGCAGTTACTCGAAGACAGGGCTCACCGGGGAGCTGTTTTTT.